This is a list of T cell receptor beta chains from one sample in a study of blood T cell repertoires in COVID-19. TCRdb keeps only in-frame clones here, not all; method: immunoSEQ multiplex PCR. The sample includes roughly 90,000 clones, about 85% seen only once; the top ten take approximately 3%. The sample consisted of peripheral blood. These receptor sequences come from an elderly woman with COVID-19, enrolled during active disease. Each CDR3 is given with its conserved first and last residue. The D gene is left open where the match is weak. Size is stated for part of the rows, as once, few or many counts, or as a class when the clone is expanded.

j_gene: TRBJ2-5; abundance: NA; v_gene: TRBV4-3; d_gene: TRBD2; CDR3nt: TGCGCCAGCAGCAAAGGACTAGCGGGGGACACCATTGAGACCCAGTACTTC; CDR3aa: CASSKGLAGDTIETQYF
j_gene: TRBJ2-7; abundance: few; v_gene: TRBV7-9; d_gene: NA; CDR3nt: TGTGCCAGCAGCTATACAAGCTACGAGCAGTACTTC; CDR3aa: CASSYTSYEQYF
j_gene: TRBJ1-4; abundance: NA; v_gene: TRBV9; d_gene: NA; CDR3nt: TGTGCCAGCAGCGTAGCGGGATTTAGTGAAAAACTGTTTTTT; CDR3aa: CASSVAGFSEKLFF
j_gene: TRBJ2-5; abundance: NA; v_gene: TRBV10-1; d_gene: TRBD2; CDR3nt: TGCGCCAGCAGGAGACTAGCGGGGGACCTAACTAAAGAGACCCAGTACTTC; CDR3aa: CASRRLAGDLTKETQYF
j_gene: TRBJ1-3; abundance: NA; v_gene: TRBV5-4; d_gene: NA; CDR3nt: TGTGCCAGCAGCTCTGGACAGGGAAACACCATATATTTT; CDR3aa: CASSSGQGNTIYF
j_gene: TRBJ1-2; abundance: NA; v_gene: TRBV5-4; d_gene: TRBD1; CDR3nt: TGTGCCAGCAGCTTGCCAGGGGGCCTAAACTATGGCTACACCTTC; CDR3aa: CASSLPGGLNYGYTF
j_gene: TRBJ1-5; abundance: NA; v_gene: TRBV18; d_gene: TRBD1; CDR3nt: TGTGCCAGCTCACCAGAAAGGGACAGGGGTCGAAATCAGCCCCAGCATTTT; CDR3aa: CASSPERDRGRNQPQHF
j_gene: TRBJ2-5; abundance: NA; v_gene: TRBV3-1/TRBV3-2; d_gene: TRBD2; CDR3nt: TGTGCCAGCAGCCAAGAACTAGCGGGGGTCCAAGAGACCCAGTACTTC; CDR3aa: CASSQELAGVQETQYF
j_gene: TRBJ1-2; abundance: NA; v_gene: TRBV2; d_gene: NA; CDR3nt: TGTGCCAGCAGTGATGTCGGTAACTATGGCTACACCTTC; CDR3aa: CASSDVGNYGYTF
j_gene: TRBJ1-4; abundance: NA; v_gene: TRBV7-2; d_gene: NA; CDR3nt: TGTGCCAGCAGCTTACGGGGGGCCCCCGCAACTAATGAAAAACTGTTTTTT; CDR3aa: CASSLRGAPATNEKLFF
j_gene: TRBJ2-5; abundance: NA; v_gene: TRBV5-1; d_gene: TRBD1; CDR3nt: TGCGCCAGCAGCCGGGACAGGGGGGGTGAGGAGACCCAGTACTTC; CDR3aa: CASSRDRGGEETQYF
j_gene: TRBJ2-3; abundance: NA; v_gene: TRBV27; d_gene: TRBD2; CDR3nt: TGTGCCAGCAGTTTAAGGCAGCGGGAGGACACAGATACGCAGTATTTT; CDR3aa: CASSLRQREDTDTQYF
j_gene: TRBJ1-4; abundance: few; v_gene: TRBV18; d_gene: NA; CDR3nt: TGTGCCAGCTCACCTTCGGGGGAAAAACTGTTTTTT; CDR3aa: CASSPSGEKLFF
j_gene: TRBJ1-4; abundance: NA; v_gene: TRBV30; d_gene: NA; CDR3nt: TGTGCCTGGAGTGTAGACCCTCAGGGAGGCTATGAAAAACTGTTTTTT; CDR3aa: CAWSVDPQGGYEKLFF
j_gene: TRBJ2-7; abundance: NA; v_gene: TRBV20-1; d_gene: TRBD2; CDR3nt: TGCAGTGCTAGTATCGGGACTAGCGGGGTCGAGCAGTACTTC; CDR3aa: CSASIGTSGVEQYF
j_gene: TRBJ1-3; abundance: NA; v_gene: TRBV6-6; d_gene: NA; CDR3nt: TGTGCCAGCAGTTACAACCCAGTGTGGTCTGGAAACACCATATATTTT; CDR3aa: CASSYNPVWSGNTIYF
j_gene: TRBJ1-4; abundance: NA; v_gene: TRBV4-2; d_gene: NA; CDR3nt: TGTGCCAGCAGCCAAGACAGTACTAATGAAAAACTGTTTTTT; CDR3aa: CASSQDSTNEKLFF
j_gene: TRBJ1-2; abundance: NA; v_gene: TRBV12-3/TRBV12-4; d_gene: NA; CDR3nt: TGTGCCAGCAGTGAGGGGGGGAGGAGCTACACCTTC; CDR3aa: CASSEGGRSYTF
j_gene: TRBJ2-7; abundance: NA; v_gene: TRBV5-6; d_gene: NA; CDR3nt: TGTGCCAGCAGCTTAATACGGGGAACCCCCTACGAGCAGTACTTC; CDR3aa: CASSLIRGTPYEQYF
j_gene: TRBJ2-2; abundance: NA; v_gene: TRBV6-2/TRBV6-3; d_gene: TRBD2; CDR3nt: TGTGCCAGCAGCCTAAAACTAGCGGGGGCCCCCGGGGAGCTGTTTTTT; CDR3aa: CASSLKLAGAPGELFF
j_gene: TRBJ1-4; abundance: NA; v_gene: TRBV28; d_gene: TRBD1; CDR3nt: TGTGCCAGCAGTCTGGGGACAGGGGGTGCAACTAATGAAAAACTGTTTTTT; CDR3aa: CASSLGTGGATNEKLFF
j_gene: TRBJ2-3; abundance: NA; v_gene: TRBV27; d_gene: NA; CDR3nt: TGTGCCAGCAGTTTAGTGAGGGTCTCAGATACGCAGTATTTT; CDR3aa: CASSLVRVSDTQYF
j_gene: TRBJ1-5; abundance: NA; v_gene: TRBV7-2; d_gene: NA; CDR3nt: TGTGCCAGCAGCTTACAGAGTTGGAATCAAGTTAGCTCTTTGCCCCAGCATTTT; CDR3aa: CASSLQSWNQVSSLPQHF
j_gene: TRBJ2-5; abundance: NA; v_gene: TRBV3-1/TRBV3-2; d_gene: TRBD2; CDR3nt: TGTGCCAGCAGCCAGCTCGGGGGGGCCCAGACCCAGTACTTC; CDR3aa: CASSQLGGAQTQYF
j_gene: TRBJ2-7; abundance: NA; v_gene: TRBV10-3; d_gene: NA; CDR3nt: TGTGCCATCAGTGAGGGTGCGAGGAGCGAGCAGTACTTC; CDR3aa: CAISEGARSEQYF
j_gene: TRBJ1-2; abundance: once; v_gene: TRBV30; d_gene: TRBD1; CDR3nt: TGTGCCTGGAGCGTTGGACAGGGGATTTGGGGCTACACCTTC; CDR3aa: CAWSVGQGIWGYTF
j_gene: TRBJ1-2; abundance: NA; v_gene: TRBV6-5; d_gene: TRBD1; CDR3nt: TGTGCCAGCACCGGGACAGGAGGATATGGCTACACCTTC; CDR3aa: CASTGTGGYGYTF
j_gene: TRBJ1-5; abundance: once; v_gene: TRBV18; d_gene: NA; CDR3nt: TGTGCCAGCTCACCAGGGTGGGGGGATCAGCCCCAGCATTTT; CDR3aa: CASSPGWGDQPQHF
j_gene: TRBJ2-7; abundance: NA; v_gene: TRBV7-2; d_gene: TRBD2; CDR3nt: TGTGCCAGCAGCCTAACCGGACTAGCGGGAGGTGGGGAGCAGTACTTC; CDR3aa: CASSLTGLAGGGEQYF